This entry lists 3 T cell receptor beta chains sequenced from one sample in a study of T cells in Graves' hyperthyroidism and ophthalmopathy (dated by TCRdb to 2018 to 2020). Library preparation employed multiplex PCR. The reads were generated on an Illumina HiSeq 2000. Amplification of TCR beta CDR3 regions was carried out from RNA transcripts. A first-round RT-PCR of the TCR CDR3 used the HTBI primer set with the Qiagen OneStep RT-PCR kit. TCRdb's own reprocessing of the public reads used fastp at Q25 and MiXCR and kept productive beta chains. Duplicate CDR3 protein sequences are folded into a single record with the most common DNA and genes. Counted in this sample were hundreds of thousands of distinct CDR3 sequences; about 16% of them appeared once. Of the sample, 3.5% to 4% is held by the ten largest clones. Sample: blood. The receptor set was obtained from a woman aged 25 to 39 with Graves' hyperthyroidism.

This clonotype showed up just a few times. The chain combines TRBV3-1 with TRBJ1-5; D might be TRBD1 (6 bases). Germline CDR1 reads LGHDT; CDR2 reads YNNKEL (reference sequence). V was shortened by 4 bases and J by 0 bases, with 16 bases between the two germline ends. This CDR3 is 17 amino acids long. The CDR3 bases are TGTGCCAGCAGCCGGGGGGGGCAGGGTCGTAGCAATCAGCCCCAGCATTTT. Translated, it gives CASSRGGQGRSNQPQHF. Filled out from reference TRBV3-1 and TRBJ1-5, the complete variable domain reads DTAVSQTPKYLVTQMGNDKSIKCEQNLGHDTMYWYKQDSKKFLKIMFSYNNKELIINETVPNRFSPKSPDKAHLNLHINSLELGDSAVYFCASSRGGQGRSNQPQHFGDGTRLSIL.

This clonotype was seen at least ten times. V usage is TRBV27 and J usage is TRBJ2-7; TRBD2 agrees at 8 bases. The CDR3 sequence is 16 residues long. Per the germline V gene, CDR1 is MNHEY and CDR2 is SMNVEV (reference sequence). With 0 bases clipped from V and 4 bases from J, the junction kept 8 bases outside the gene matches. The chain's CDR3 is CASSLSPAGGGYEQYF. CDR3 in DNA: TGTGCCAGCAGTTTATCCCCTGCGGGAGGAGGGTACGAGCAGTACTTC.

About this clonotype itself: Given a much more abundant clone one base away, this may be a read error. The missing conserved phenylalanine or tryptophan at the end of this CDR3 makes a read error likely. The chain combines TRBV28 with TRBJ1-2; D ambiguous. This CDR3 has 12 residues. The germline V and J ends were trimmed by 5 bases and 4 bases, with 8 bases remaining between them. Germline CDR1 is MDHEN and CDR2 is SYDVKM. The CDR3 spells CASSVPFYGYTL. The CDR3 DNA reads as TGTGCCAGCAGTGTACCTTTCTATGGCTACACCCTC.